This TCR beta chain is from a study of cytomegalovirus exposure and HLA in healthy donors. The PCR contained 60 Vbeta and 13 Jbeta primers. TCRdb's copy holds only in-frame clones and misses some; the assay was immunoSEQ multiplex PCR. The sample carries under 250,000 clones, 65% to 85% recorded once. By frequency in the sample, this clone is medium-sized. The CDR3 runs 15 residues. Germline lookup yields CDR1 SGHRS and CDR2 YFSETQ. Trimming at V came to 7 bases and at J to 2 bases, leaving 6 bases not matched to a gene. The specimen was PBMCs. This TCR derives from a woman in her twenties or thirties in good health and CMV-seronegative. The chain employs TRBV5-1 and TRBJ2-1; 10 positions match TRBD2. The CDR3 region is CASGEGLAAYNEQFF. The CDR3, as DNA: TGCGCCAGCGGCGAAGGACTAGCGGCCTACAATGAGCAGTTCTTC.